What follows are 26 T cell receptor beta chains derived from one specimen sequenced in a study of shared clonotypes between healthy human individuals. The protocol was immunoSEQ multiplex PCR, while the TCRdb copy is restricted to in-frame clones and leaves out a portion. In the table there are millions of clones, approximately 94% of which are singletons. CD8 cells regarded as naive lacked CD45RO, were positively chosen for CCR7, and omitted terminally differentiated effector memory CD45RA+ cells. The material sequenced was naive CD8+ T cells sorted from blood. The receptors shown here come from a man aged 18 to 30 in good health.

This chain connects TRBV10-2 to TRBJ2-1; 8 bases are a match to TRBD2. The V segment lost 2 bases and the J segment 4 bases; nucleotides outside the gene matches: 4. Germline V gives CDR1 WSHSY, CDR2 SAAADI. The CDR3 spans 15 residues. CDR3 DNA sequence: TGCGCCAGCAGTGAGCCGGGGGGGATTTACAATGAGCAGTTCTTC. Translation: CASSEPGGIYNEQFF.

The J gene is TRBJ2-3, the V gene TRBV27, with a weak D call TRBD1 (6 bases). Germline V lookup: CDR1 MNHEY, CDR2 SMNVEV (reference sequence). The CDR3 is made up of 16 amino acids. Trimming took off 6 bases at V and 1 base at J, with 17 bases between the two ends. CDR3 coding DNA: TGTGCCAGCAGCCTGACAGGCGTCAGGGGCACAGATACGCAGTATTTT. It specifies CASSLTGVRGTDTQYF.

The chain has TRBV9 and TRBJ2-1; D not resolved. CDR3 length: 15 amino acids. CDR1 and CDR2 from the germline V gene are SGDLS and YYNGEE. The germline V and J ends were trimmed by 0 bases and 0 bases, with 7 bases remaining between them. CDR3 sequence: CASSVVSASYNEQFF. The CDR3 nucleotides read TGTGCCAGCAGCGTAGTGTCAGCCTCCTACAATGAGCAGTTCTTC.

The chain recombines TRBV4-1 with TRBJ1-5, with D unresolved. This CDR3 comprises 15 residues. Per the germline V gene, CDR1 is MGHRA and CDR2 is YSYEKL. V lost 1 base and J lost 2, with 9 bases in between. The CDR3 sequence is CASSQGGLGNQPQHF. CDR3 bases: TGCGCCAGCAGCCAAGGAGGGTTAGGCAATCAGCCCCAGCATTTT.

The V gene is TRBV7-3, the J gene TRBJ2-1, with 11 positions matching TRBD2. Trimming took 3 bases from V and 9 from J; bases not matched to a gene: 1. This CDR3 comprises 13 residues. Germline V gene data show CDR1 as SGHTA and CDR2 as FQGTGA. Written as DNA, the CDR3 is TGTGCCAGCAGCTTGCTAGCGGGGGGTGAGCAGTTCTTC. This codes for CASSLLAGGEQFF.

This chain uses TRBV4-1 with TRBJ2-5, with D hard to call. The germline V gene encodes CDR1 MGHRA and CDR2 YSYEKL. Trimming removed 4 bases from V and 1 base from J, with 10 bases in between. The CDR3 has 14 amino acids. CDR3 region: CASSPRATQETQYF. CDR3 DNA: TGCGCCAGCAGCCCCCGAGCTACCCAAGAGACCCAGTACTTC.

The chain couples TRBV5-1 to TRBJ2-5, with D perhaps TRBD1 or TRBD2 (5 bases each). Trimming pared 0 bases from V and 4 bases from J, leaving 16 bases between. This CDR3 region has 16 residues. The V gene's germline CDR1 is SGHRS and CDR2 YFSETQ. CDR3 protein: CASSLDRTGVGETQYF. CDR3 DNA: TGCGCCAGCAGCTTGGACAGGACTGGAGTGGGAGAGACCCAGTACTTC.

The chain carries TRBV4-1 and TRBJ2-3, with TRBD2 identical over 8 bases. Germline values: CDR1 MGHRA, CDR2 YSYEKL. The V gene end was trimmed by 1 base and the J gene end by 6 bases; junction bases not matched to a gene: 6. This CDR3 spans 15 amino acids. For the CDR3, the DNA is TGCGCCAGCAGCCAAGGCGGGGGGTCAGGGGATACGCAGTATTTT. Translation: CASSQGGGSGDTQYF.

The chain is built from TRBV6-1 and TRBJ1-5; tentative D call: TRBD1 (5 bases). CDR3 size: 13 residues. V was shortened by 2 bases and J by 6 bases, with 8 bases between the two germline ends. Germline CDR1 MNHNS, CDR2 SASEGT. In nucleotides, the CDR3 is TGTGCCAGCAGTGAACCAGGGATTCAGCCCCAGCATTTT. Its protein product is CASSEPGIQPQHF.

The gene calls are TRBV7-9 and TRBJ1-1, with TRBD1 matching over 8 bases. The CDR3 consists of 15 residues. From germline, CDR1 is SEHNR and CDR2 FQNEAQ (reference sequence). Trimming took 1 base from V and 3 from J; bases not matched to a gene: 4. The CDR3 bases are TGTGCCAGCAGCTTAGGACAGGGGACTTACACTGAAGCTTTCTTT. This encodes CASSLGQGTYTEAFF.

The V and J genes are TRBV11-2 and TRBJ2-7; tentatively, D is TRBD2 (5 bases). The CDR3 consists of 13 residues. Germline values: CDR1 SGHAT, CDR2 FQNNGV. Trimming left V 4 bases short and J 3 bases short, with 10 bases between. CDR3 nucleotides: TGTGCCAGCAGCTCCCGGGGTCTCTACGAGCAGTACTTC. This encodes CASSSRGLYEQYF. Variable domain in full (rest from reference TRBV11-2 and TRBJ2-7): EAGVAQSPRYKIIEKRQSVAFWCNPISGHATLYWYQQILGQGPKLLIQFQNNGVVDDSQLPKDRFSAERLKGVDSTLKIQPAKLEDSAVYLCASSSRGLYEQYFGPGTRLTVT.

The rearrangement joins TRBV5-1 to TRBJ2-1, with a tentative D call TRBD2 (5 bases). V was trimmed by 1 base and J by 0 bases, leaving 17 bases between them. Looked up from germline, CDR1 is SGHRS and CDR2 is YFSETQ. CDR3 length: 18 residues. The CDR3 here is CASSLNVGGRSSYNEQFF. The CDR3, as DNA: TGCGCCAGCAGCTTGAACGTAGGCGGGCGGAGCTCCTACAATGAGCAGTTCTTC.

The chain carries TRBV4-1 and TRBJ2-7; the match to TRBD2 covers 11 bases. V lost 4 bases and J lost 3; bases outside the gene matches: 8. The CDR3 consists of 16 residues. CDR1 is MGHRA, CDR2 YSYEKL, per germline. CDR3 in amino acids: CASSPRLAGTIYEQYF. Here the CDR3 DNA reads TGCGCCAGCAGCCCACGACTAGCGGGGACGATCTACGAGCAGTACTTC.

The chain joins TRBV12-5 to TRBJ2-3; TRBD1 matches at 7 bases. V shed 9 bases and J 3 bases; nucleotides not matched to a gene: 9. This CDR3 is built from 14 residues. CDR1 is LGHNT, CDR2 FRNRAP, per germline. The CDR3, as DNA: TGTGCTAGCGCATCAGAGACAGGGACAGATACGCAGTATTTT. Its protein product is CASASETGTDTQYF. The whole variable domain, remainder taken from reference TRBV12-5 and TRBJ2-3, is DARVTQTPRHKVTEMGQEVTMRCQPILGHNTVFWYRQTMMQGLELLAYFRNRAPLDDSGMPKDRFSAEMPDATLATLKIQPSEPRDSAVYFCASASETGTDTQYFGPGTRLTVL.

The rearrangement links TRBV29-1 to TRBJ2-7; TRBD1 aligns across 7 bases. Looked up from germline, CDR1 is SQVTM and CDR2 is ANQGSEA. J gave up 4 bases and V 3 bases, and 3 bases lay outside the gene matches. The CDR3 sequence is 12 residues long. CDR3 bases: TGCAGCGTTGAGGGGGACAGATACGAGCAGTACTTC. Translating it yields CSVEGDRYEQYF.

For this clone: This same CDR3 is encoded by further DNA sequences in the sample. This chain joins TRBV7-2 and TRBJ2-7; weak D call: TRBD2 (6 bases). This CDR3 has 11 amino acids. Germline V gene sequence: CDR1 SGHTA, CDR2 FQGNSA. Trimming left V 3 bases short and J 7 bases short, with 7 bases between. CDR3 in amino acids: CASSFGGEQYF. CDR3 sequence (DNA): TGTGCCAGCAGCTTTGGAGGGGAGCAGTACTTC.

The V and J genes are TRBV10-3 and TRBJ2-7; D is undetermined. V was shortened by 6 bases and J by 3 bases, with 15 bases between the two germline ends. Germline-derived CDR1 and CDR2 are ENHRY and SYGVKD. The CDR3 contains 14 residues. The CDR3 sequence is CAISLVPDDYEQYF. Written as DNA, the CDR3 is TGTGCCATCAGCCTGGTACCTGACGACTACGAGCAGTACTTC.

This chain links TRBV6-1 with TRBJ2-3, with 7 bases aligning to TRBD2. CDR1 and CDR2 from the germline V gene are MNHNS and SASEGT. V was clipped by 3 bases and J by 14 bases; unmatched bases: 20. The CDR3 is made up of 16 amino acids. The CDR3 here is CASSDAYVVGPGGGYF. The CDR3 nucleotides are TGTGCCAGCAGTGATGCTTACGTCGTCGGACCGGGGGGTGGGTATTTT.

This chain links TRBV5-6 with TRBJ1-4; D is unclear. Germline V gene lookup returns CDR1 SGHDT and CDR2 YYEEEE. Trimming took 2 bases from V and 8 from J, leaving 13 bases between them. CDR3 size: 14 residues. CDR3 in amino acids: CASSLGLAEEKLFF. For the CDR3, the DNA is TGTGCCAGCAGCTTAGGGCTGGCGGAAGAAAAACTGTTTTTT.

J is TRBJ1-2 and V is TRBV30; D is uncertain. Germline lookup yields CDR1 GTSNPN and CDR2 SVGIG (reference sequence). This CDR3 has 13 residues. The V and J ends lost 2 bases and 8 bases respectively, with 15 bases between them. CDR3 region: CAWSSGPGGGYTF. CDR3 nucleotide sequence: TGTGCCTGGAGTTCTGGACCGGGAGGGGGCTACACCTTC.

The chain has TRBV29-1 and TRBJ2-1; 11 bases are a match to TRBD2. Germline assignment: CDR1 SQVTM and CDR2 ANQGSEA. The junction had 4 bases not matched to a gene; V was cut back by 5 bases and J by 4 bases. The CDR3 is 14 residues long. DNA for the CDR3: TGCAGCGTTCCGGGACTAGCGGAGTACAATGAGCAGTTCTTC. Translating it yields CSVPGLAEYNEQFF.

The chain employs TRBV7-8 and TRBJ2-7; the match to TRBD2 covers 14 bases. CDR3 length: 18 residues. Per the germline V gene, CDR1 is SGHVS and CDR2 is FQNEAQ. Germline trimming cut 5 bases from V and 0 bases from J; bases unmatched to any gene: 9. The CDR3 reads CASSAGGLAGAPSYEQYF. The CDR3, as DNA: TGTGCCAGCAGCGCAGGGGGACTAGCGGGGGCCCCCTCCTACGAGCAGTACTTC.

The gene calls are TRBV7-9 and TRBJ2-3; 10 nucleotides line up with TRBD2. Trimming at V came to 4 bases and at J to 5 bases, leaving 9 bases not matched to a gene. This CDR3 has 16 residues. The germline gives CDR1 SEHNR, CDR2 FQNEAQ (reference sequence). Here the CDR3 reads CASSSSGGAWEDTQYF. CDR3 nucleotide sequence: TGTGCCAGCAGCTCGAGCGGGGGGGCCTGGGAAGATACGCAGTATTTT.

Points on this clone: Other DNA variants within this sample encode the same CDR3. V is TRBV7-9 and J is TRBJ2-2, with D perhaps TRBD2 (5 bases). Germline V lookup: CDR1 SEHNR, CDR2 FQNEAQ (reference sequence). The CDR3 length is 14 residues. V lost 5 bases, J lost 2 bases, and 9 bases lay in between. CDR3 sequence: CASSRDRNTGELFF. The CDR3 DNA reads as TGTGCCAGCAGCCGGGATCGAAACACCGGGGAGCTGTTTTTT. Variable domain in full (rest from reference TRBV7-9 and TRBJ2-2): DTGVSQNPRHKITKRGQNVTFRCDPISEHNRLYWYRQTLGQGPEFLTYFQNEAQLEKSRLLSDRFSAERPKGSFSTLEIQRTEQGDSAMYLCASSRDRNTGELFFGEGSRLTVL.

The chain combines TRBV6-5 with TRBJ2-1; possibly TRBD1 for D (6 bases). The CDR3 is 14 amino acids. V was trimmed by 6 bases and J by 8 bases, leaving 17 bases between them. Per germline, CDR1 MNHEY and CDR2 SVGAGI. The CDR3 is CASSWIQGSHEQFF. For the CDR3, the DNA is TGTGCCAGCAGCTGGATACAGGGAAGCCATGAGCAGTTCTTC.

Of note for this clone: The sample carries other DNA sequences with the same CDR3. The V gene is TRBV6-5, the J gene TRBJ1-1; D not resolved. Germline V gives CDR1 MNHEY, CDR2 SVGAGI. This CDR3 has 13 residues. Trimming removed 2 bases at V and 5 bases at J, with 9 bases between. For the CDR3, the DNA is TGTGCCAGCAGTTACGGTGGGTTGACTGAAGCTTTCTTT. Translating it yields CASSYGGLTEAFF.